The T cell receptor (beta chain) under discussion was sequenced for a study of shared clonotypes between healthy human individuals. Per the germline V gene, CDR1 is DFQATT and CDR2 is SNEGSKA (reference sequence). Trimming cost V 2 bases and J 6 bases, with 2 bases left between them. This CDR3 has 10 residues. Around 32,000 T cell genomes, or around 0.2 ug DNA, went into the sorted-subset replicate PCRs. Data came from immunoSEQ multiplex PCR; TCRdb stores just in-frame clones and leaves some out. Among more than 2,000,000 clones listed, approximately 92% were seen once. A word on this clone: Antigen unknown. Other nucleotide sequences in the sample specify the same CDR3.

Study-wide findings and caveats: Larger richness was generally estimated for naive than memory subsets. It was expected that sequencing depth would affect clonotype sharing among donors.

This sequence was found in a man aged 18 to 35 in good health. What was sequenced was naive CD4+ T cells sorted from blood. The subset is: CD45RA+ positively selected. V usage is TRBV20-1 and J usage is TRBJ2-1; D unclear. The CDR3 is CSARSNEQFF. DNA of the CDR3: TGCAGTGCTAGATCCAATGAGCAGTTCTTC.